This T cell receptor beta chain was recovered during a study of cytomegalovirus exposure and HLA in healthy donors. Study background: Previous work identified 100 million or so unique TCR beta sequences from around 170 million T cells. Study outcomes and limitations: The authors judged a highly shared variant cluster likely a sequencing artifact. As a later analysis showed, a missense DCLRE1C variant was linked to trimming of TCR beta V- and J-genes.

Primers included in the PCR were 60 Vbeta and 13 Jbeta primers. TCRdb's copy holds only in-frame clones and misses some; the assay was immunoSEQ multiplex PCR. Counted here are approximately 180,000 clones, about four fifths occurring once; the ten biggest clones make up less than 9%. The CDR3 totals 16 residues. The ends were cut back, 5 bases at V and 3 bases at J, with 19 bases in the middle. Germline loops: CDR1 MNHEY, CDR2 SMNVEV (reference sequence). Comments on this clone: Its antigen is undetermined.

The chain employs TRBV27 and TRBJ1-2, with D uncertain. The clonotype was recovered from a man aged 25-45 years in good health and CMV-seropositive. The source material was PBMCs. CDR3 in DNA: TGTGCCAGCAGTCTCAGGAAGACCCCGTCACACTATGGCTACACCTTC. It is translated as CASSLRKTPSHYGYTF.